This TCR beta chain was sequenced during a study of identical twins. Study-level results: Alpha sequences out of frame and shared by twins had excess low generation probability. The authors noted that invariant MAIT and iNKT cells could partly confound zero-insertion analyses.

The CDR3 totals 15 residues. CDR1 and CDR2 (germline): SGHTA, FQGNSA. V was clipped by 5 bases and J by 7 bases; unmatched bases: 6. TCRdb reanalysed the 5' RACE reads using MiXCR and keeps one entry per CDR3 protein. The table has roughly 720,000 distinct CDR3 sequences, over 15% seen once. This clonotype was recorded a few times. Its antigen is unknown. The same sample was also used in a study of T cells expressing NK-cell markers. In that study: There were seven HCMV-seropositive donors and one seronegative donor among the eight sequenced. The CD3+CD56-NKG2C+ fraction of a few donors was also led by these clonotypes.

The sequenced sample was PBMCs. V gene TRBV7-2 combines with J gene TRBJ2-1, with 12 bases aligning to TRBD2. The source of this sequence is a woman under 30 in good health. The CDR3 protein is CASSRPSGRGNEQFF. The CDR3 DNA follows: TGTGCCAGCAGCCGTCCTAGCGGGAGGGGGAATGAGCAGTTCTTC.